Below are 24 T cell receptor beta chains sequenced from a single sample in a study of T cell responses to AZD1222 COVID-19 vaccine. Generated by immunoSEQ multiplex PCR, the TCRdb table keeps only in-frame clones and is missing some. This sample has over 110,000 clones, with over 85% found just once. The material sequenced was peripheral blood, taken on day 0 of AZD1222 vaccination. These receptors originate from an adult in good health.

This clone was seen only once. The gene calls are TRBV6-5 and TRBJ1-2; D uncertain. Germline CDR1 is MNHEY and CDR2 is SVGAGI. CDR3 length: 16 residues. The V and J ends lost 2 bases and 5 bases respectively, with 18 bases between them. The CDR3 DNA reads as TGTGCCAGCAGTTACGGGTTCGGAAGGAATTCTTATGGCTACACCTTC. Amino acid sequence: CASSYGFGRNSYGYTF.

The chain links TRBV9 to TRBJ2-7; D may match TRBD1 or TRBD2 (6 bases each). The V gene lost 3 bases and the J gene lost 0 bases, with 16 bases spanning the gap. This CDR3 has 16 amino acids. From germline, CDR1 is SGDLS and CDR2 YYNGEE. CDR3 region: CASSGRDTQFSYEQYF. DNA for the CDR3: TGTGCCAGCAGCGGGCGGGACACCCAATTCTCCTACGAGCAGTACTTC.

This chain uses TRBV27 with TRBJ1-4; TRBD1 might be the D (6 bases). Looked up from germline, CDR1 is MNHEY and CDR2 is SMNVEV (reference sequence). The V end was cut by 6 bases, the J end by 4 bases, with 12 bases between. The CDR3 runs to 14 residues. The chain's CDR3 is CASRPTGVNEKLFF. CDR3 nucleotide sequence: TGTGCCAGCAGACCGACAGGAGTTAATGAAAAACTGTTTTTT.

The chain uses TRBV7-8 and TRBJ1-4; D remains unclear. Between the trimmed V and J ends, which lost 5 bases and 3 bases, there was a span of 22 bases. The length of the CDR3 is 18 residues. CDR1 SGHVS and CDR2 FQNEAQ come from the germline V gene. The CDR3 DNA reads TGTGCCAGCAGCCCTATACTCGTCCTCCGAGGATCTAATGAAAAACTGTTTTTT. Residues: CASSPILVLRGSNEKLFF. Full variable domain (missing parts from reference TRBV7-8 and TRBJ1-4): GAGVSQSPRYKVAKRGQDVALRCDPISGHVSLFWYQQALGQGPEFLTYFQNEAQLDKSGLPSDRFFAERPEGSVSTLKIQRTQQEDSAVYLCASSPILVLRGSNEKLFFGSGTQLSVL.

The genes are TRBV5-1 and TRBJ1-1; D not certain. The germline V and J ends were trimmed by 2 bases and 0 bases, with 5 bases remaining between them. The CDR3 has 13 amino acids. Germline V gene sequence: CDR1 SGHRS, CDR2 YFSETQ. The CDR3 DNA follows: TGCGCCAGCAGCTTTTCCCTGAACACTGAAGCTTTCTTT. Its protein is CASSFSLNTEAFF.

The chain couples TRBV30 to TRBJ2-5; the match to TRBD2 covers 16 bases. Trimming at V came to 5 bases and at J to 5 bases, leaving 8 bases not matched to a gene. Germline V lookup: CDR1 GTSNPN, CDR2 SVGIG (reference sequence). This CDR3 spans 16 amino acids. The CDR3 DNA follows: TGTGCCTGGGGGGGGACTAGCGGGAGGGCCTGGGAGACCCAGTACTTC. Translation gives CAWGGTSGRAWETQYF.

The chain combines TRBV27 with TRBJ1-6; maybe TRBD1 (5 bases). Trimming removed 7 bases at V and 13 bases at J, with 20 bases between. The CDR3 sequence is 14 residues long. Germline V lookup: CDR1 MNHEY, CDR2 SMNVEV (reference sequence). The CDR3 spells CASIGTGGSGPLHF. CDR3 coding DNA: TGTGCCAGCATTGGAACTGGGGGGAGTGGTCCCCTCCACTTT.

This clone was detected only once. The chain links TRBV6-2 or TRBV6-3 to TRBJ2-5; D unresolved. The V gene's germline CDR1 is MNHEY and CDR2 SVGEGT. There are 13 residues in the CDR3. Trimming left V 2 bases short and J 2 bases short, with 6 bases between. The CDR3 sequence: CASSYLEQETQYF. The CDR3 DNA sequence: TGTGCCAGCAGTTACCTCGAGCAAGAGACCCAGTACTTC.

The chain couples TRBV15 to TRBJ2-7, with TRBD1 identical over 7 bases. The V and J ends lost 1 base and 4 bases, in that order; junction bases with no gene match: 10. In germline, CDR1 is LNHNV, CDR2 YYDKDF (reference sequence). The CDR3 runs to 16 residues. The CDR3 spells CATSRVVGSRGYEQYF. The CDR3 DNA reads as TGTGCCACCAGCAGAGTGGTAGGGAGCAGGGGGTACGAGCAGTACTTC. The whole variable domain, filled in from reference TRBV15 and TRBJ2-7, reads DAMVIQNPRYQVTQFGKPVTLSCSQTLNHNVMYWYQQKSSQAPKLLFHYYDKDFNNEADTPDNFQSRRPNTSFCFLDIRSPGLGDTAMYLCATSRVVGSRGYEQYFGPGTRLTVT.

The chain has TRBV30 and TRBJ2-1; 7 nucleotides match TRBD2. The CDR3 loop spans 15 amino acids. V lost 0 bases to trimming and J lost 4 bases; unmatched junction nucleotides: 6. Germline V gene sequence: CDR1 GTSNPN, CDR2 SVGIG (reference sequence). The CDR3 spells CAWSVSGLQYNEQFF. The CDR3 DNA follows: TGTGCCTGGAGTGTATCGGGACTACAATACAATGAGCAGTTCTTC.

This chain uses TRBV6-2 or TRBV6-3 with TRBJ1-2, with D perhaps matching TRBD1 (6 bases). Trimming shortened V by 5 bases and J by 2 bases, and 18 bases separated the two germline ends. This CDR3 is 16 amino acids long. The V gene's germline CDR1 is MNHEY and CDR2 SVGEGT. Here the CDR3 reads CASSDPPGTRNYGYTF. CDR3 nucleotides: TGTGCCAGCAGTGATCCCCCCGGGACACGAAACTATGGCTACACCTTC.

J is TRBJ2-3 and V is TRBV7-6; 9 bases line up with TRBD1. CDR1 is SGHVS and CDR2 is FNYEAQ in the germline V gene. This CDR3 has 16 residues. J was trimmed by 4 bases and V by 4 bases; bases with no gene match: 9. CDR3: CASSSAWTGDADTQYF. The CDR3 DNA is TGTGCCAGCAGCTCGGCCTGGACAGGGGATGCAGATACGCAGTATTTT.

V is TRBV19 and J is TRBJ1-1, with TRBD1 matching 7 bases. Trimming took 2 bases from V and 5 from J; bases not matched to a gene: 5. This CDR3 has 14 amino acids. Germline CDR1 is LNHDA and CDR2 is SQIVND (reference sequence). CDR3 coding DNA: TGTGCCAGTAGTATAAGGGGGCTGGGTACTGAAGCTTTCTTT. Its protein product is CASSIRGLGTEAFF.

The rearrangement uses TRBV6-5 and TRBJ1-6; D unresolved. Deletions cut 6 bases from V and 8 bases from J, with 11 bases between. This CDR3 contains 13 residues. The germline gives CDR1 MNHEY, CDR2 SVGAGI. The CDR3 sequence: CASSPSWDSPLHF. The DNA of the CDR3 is TGTGCCAGCAGCCCCAGCTGGGATTCACCCCTCCACTTT.

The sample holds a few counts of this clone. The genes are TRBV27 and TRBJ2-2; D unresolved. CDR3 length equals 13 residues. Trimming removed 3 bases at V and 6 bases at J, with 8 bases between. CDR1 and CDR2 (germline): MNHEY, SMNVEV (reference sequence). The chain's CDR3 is CASSFTVAGELFF. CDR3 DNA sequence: TGTGCCAGCAGTTTCACAGTAGCCGGGGAGCTGTTTTTT.

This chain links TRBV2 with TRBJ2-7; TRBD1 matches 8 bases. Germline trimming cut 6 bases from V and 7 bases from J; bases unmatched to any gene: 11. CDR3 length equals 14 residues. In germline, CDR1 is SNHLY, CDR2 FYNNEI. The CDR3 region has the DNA TGTGCCAGCAGGGGGGACAGGCTCGCCCTGGAGCAGTACTTC. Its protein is CASRGDRLALEQYF.

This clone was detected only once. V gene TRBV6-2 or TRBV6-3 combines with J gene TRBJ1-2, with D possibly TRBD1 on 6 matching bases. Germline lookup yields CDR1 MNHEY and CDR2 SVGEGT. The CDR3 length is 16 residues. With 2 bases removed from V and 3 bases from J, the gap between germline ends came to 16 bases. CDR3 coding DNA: TGTGCCAGCAGTTACACCGAACAGGGAACGGACTATGGCTACACCTTC. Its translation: CASSYTEQGTDYGYTF.

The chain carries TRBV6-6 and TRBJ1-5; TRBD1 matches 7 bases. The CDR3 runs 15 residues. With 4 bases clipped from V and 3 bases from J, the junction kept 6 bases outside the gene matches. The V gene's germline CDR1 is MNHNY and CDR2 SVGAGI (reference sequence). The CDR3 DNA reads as TGTGCCAGCAGTTCTCCGGACAGGATCAATCAGCCCCAGCATTTT. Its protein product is CASSSPDRINQPQHF.

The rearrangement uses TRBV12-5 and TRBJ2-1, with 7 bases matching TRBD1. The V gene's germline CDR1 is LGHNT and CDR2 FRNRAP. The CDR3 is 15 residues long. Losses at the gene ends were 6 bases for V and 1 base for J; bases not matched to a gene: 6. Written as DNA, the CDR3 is TGTGCTAGTGGATCCGACAGGGTGTCCTACAATGAGCAGTTCTTC. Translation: CASGSDRVSYNEQFF.

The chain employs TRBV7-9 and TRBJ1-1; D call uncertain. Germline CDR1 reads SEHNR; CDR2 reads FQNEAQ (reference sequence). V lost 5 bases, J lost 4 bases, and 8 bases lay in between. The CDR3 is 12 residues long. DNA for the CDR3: TGTGCCAGCAGCCCCTCGCGCACTGAAGCTTTCTTT. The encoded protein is CASSPSRTEAFF.

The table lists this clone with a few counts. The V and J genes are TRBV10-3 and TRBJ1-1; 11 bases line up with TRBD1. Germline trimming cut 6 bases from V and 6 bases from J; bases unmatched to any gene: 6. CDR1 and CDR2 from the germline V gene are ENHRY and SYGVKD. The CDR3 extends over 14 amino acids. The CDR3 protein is CAISPGQGEPEAFF. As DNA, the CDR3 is TGTGCCATCAGCCCGGGACAGGGGGAGCCTGAAGCTTTCTTT.

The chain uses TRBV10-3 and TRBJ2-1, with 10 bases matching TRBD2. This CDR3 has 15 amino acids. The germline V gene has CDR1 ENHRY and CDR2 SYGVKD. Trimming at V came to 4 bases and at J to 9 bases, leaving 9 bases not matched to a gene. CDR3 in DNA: TGTGCCATCAGTGTCTCCAGCGGGAGGGCTGGTGAGCAGTTCTTC. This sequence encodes CAISVSSGRAGEQFF.

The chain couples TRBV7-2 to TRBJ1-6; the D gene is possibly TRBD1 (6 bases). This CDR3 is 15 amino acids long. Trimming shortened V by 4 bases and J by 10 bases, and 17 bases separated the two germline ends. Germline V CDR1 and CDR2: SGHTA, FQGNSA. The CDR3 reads CASSWRTAIRSPLHF. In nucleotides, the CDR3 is TGTGCCAGCAGCTGGCGGACAGCTATACGCTCACCCCTCCACTTT.

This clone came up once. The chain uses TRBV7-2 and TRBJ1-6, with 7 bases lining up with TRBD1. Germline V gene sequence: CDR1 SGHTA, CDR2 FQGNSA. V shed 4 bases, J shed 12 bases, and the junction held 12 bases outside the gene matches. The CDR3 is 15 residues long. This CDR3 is CASSSTGTGARPLHF. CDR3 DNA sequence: TGTGCCAGCAGCTCGACAGGGACTGGGGCACGACCCCTCCACTTT.